A selection of T cell receptor beta chains follows, all from one sample in a study of CD8+ T cells in alopecia areata. Produced via immunoSEQ multiplex PCR; TCRdb's table is partial and in-frame only. The sample lists 150,000 to 200,000 clones, around three fifths occurring once. The specimen comprised CD4+ T cells sorted from blood, sampled at week 0. The receptor source for this set is a human donor with alopecia areata. Each CDR3 is given without its conserved first and last residue.

J | V | CDR3
TRBJ1-2 | TRBV14 | ASSPIANYGYT
TRBJ1-4 | TRBV13 | ASSLGWDEKLF
TRBJ1-1 | TRBV29-1 | SVEGRMNTEAF
TRBJ2-1 | TRBV2 | ASSLWDEQF
TRBJ2-1 | TRBV4-1 | ASSLGQGDMDEQF
TRBJ2-5 | TRBV6-5 | ASSRNSGEGVTQY
TRBJ1-6 | TRBV11-2 | ASSLGGSSPLH
TRBJ2-7 | TRBV10-2 | ASSESPYRFPSYEQY
TRBJ2-5 | TRBV5-1 | ASSLVDTQPQTQY
TRBJ2-5 | TRBV9 | ASSVGTGPTETQY
TRBJ1-6 | TRBV15 | ATSREVDNSPLH
TRBJ1-1 | TRBV19 | ASSIGSTGNTEAF
TRBJ2-2 | TRBV9 | ASSVGLGRELF
TRBJ2-7 | TRBV5-1 | ASSLDALSYEQY
TRBJ1-1 | TRBV6-4 | ASRPGGEVTEAF
TRBJ2-5 | TRBV4-2 | ASSLFGTSGVETQY